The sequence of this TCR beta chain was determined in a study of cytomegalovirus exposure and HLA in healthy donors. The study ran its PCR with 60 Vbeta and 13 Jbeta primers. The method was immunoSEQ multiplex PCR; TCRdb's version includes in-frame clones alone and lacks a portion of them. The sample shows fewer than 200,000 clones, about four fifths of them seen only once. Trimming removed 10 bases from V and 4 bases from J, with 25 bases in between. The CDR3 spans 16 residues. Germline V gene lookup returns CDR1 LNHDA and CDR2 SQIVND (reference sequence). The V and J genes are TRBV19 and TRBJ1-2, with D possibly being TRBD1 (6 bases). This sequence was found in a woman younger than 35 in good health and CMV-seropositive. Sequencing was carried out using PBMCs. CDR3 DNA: TGTGCCACTAAACGAAACCCAGGGGATCGTTTCTATGGCTACACCTTC. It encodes CATKRNPGDRFYGYTF.